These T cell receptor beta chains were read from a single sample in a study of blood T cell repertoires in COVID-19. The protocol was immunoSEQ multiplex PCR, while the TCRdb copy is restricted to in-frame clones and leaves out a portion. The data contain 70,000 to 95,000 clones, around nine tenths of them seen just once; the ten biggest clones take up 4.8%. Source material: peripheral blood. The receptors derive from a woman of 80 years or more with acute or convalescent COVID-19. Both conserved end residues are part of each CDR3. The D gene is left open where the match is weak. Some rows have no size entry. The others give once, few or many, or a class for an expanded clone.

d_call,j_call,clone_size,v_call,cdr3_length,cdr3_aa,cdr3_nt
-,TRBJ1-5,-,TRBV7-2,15,CASSKGGRKGKPQHF,TGTGCCAGCAGCAAAGGTGGGAGAAAAGGGAAGCCCCAGCATTTT
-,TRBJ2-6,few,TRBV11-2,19,CASSPLGAPTPRGANVLTF,TGTGCCAGCAGCCCACTGGGGGCCCCAACCCCCAGGGGGGCCAACGTCCTGACTTTC
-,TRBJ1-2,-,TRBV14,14,CASSLGGGYGGYTF,TGTGCCAGCAGCCTCGGGGGGGGATATGGAGGCTACACCTTC
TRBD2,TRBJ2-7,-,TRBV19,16,CASSMGSRGGRNEQYF,TGTGCCAGTAGTATGGGATCGCGGGGGGGCCGCAACGAGCAGTACTTC
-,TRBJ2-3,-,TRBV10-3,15,CAISESAGHADTQYF,TGTGCCATCAGTGAGTCGGCAGGGCACGCAGATACGCAGTATTTT
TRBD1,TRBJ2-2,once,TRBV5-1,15,CASSPPGQGIGELFF,TGCGCCAGCAGCCCGCCGGGACAGGGTATCGGGGAGCTGTTTTTT
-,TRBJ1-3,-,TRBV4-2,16,CASSPRRIDSGNTIYF,TGTGCCAGCAGCCCTCGGAGGATAGACTCTGGAAACACCATATATTTT
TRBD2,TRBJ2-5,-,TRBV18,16,CASSPRTSGGRETQYF,TGTGCCAGCTCACCCCGGACTAGCGGGGGGCGAGAGACCCAGTACTTC
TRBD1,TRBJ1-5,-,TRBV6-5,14,CASSRQGKNQPQHF,TGTGCCAGCAGTCGACAGGGAAAAAATCAGCCCCAGCATTTT
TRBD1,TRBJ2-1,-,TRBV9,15,CATSRRDRGNDEQFF,TGTGCCACCTCACGCCGGGACAGGGGTAACGATGAGCAGTTCTTC
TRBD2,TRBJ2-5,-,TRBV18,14,CASSPGTSRETQYF,TGTGCCAGCTCACCAGGGACTAGCCGTGAGACCCAGTACTTC
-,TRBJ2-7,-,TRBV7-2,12,CASSSDNYEQYF,TGTGCCAGCAGCTCGGACAACTACGAGCAGTACTTC
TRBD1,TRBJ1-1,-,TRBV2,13,CASSAGTGIKAFF,TGTGCCAGCAGCGCCGGGACAGGGATTAAAGCTTTCTTT
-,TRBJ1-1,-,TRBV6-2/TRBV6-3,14,CASSYQGLNTEAFF,TGTGCCAGCAGTTACCAGGGCCTAAACACTGAAGCTTTCTTT
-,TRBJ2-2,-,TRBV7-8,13,CASSYPGTGELFF,TGTGCCAGCAGCTACCCAGGAACCGGGGAGCTGTTTTTT
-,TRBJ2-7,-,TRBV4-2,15,CASSRRLADVYEQYF,TGTGCCAGCAGCCGTCGGCTAGCCGACGTATACGAGCAGTACTTC
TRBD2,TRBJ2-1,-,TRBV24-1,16,CATSDPGTSGNNEQFF,TGTGCCACCAGTGACCCGGGGACTAGCGGAAACAATGAGCAGTTCTTC